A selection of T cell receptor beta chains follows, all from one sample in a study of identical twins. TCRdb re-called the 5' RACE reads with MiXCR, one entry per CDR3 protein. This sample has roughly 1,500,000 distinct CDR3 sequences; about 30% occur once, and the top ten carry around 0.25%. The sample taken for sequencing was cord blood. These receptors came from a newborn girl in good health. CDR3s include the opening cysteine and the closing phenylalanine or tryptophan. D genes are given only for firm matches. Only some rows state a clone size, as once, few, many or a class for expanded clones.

CDR3nt: TGCAGTGCTACTGAACTACTTGGCTATGGCTACACCTTC; CDR3aa: CSATELLGYGYTF; abundance: NA; d_gene: NA; j_gene: TRBJ1-2; v_gene: TRBV20-1
CDR3nt: TGTGCCAGCAGTTTGGATAGAGGCGAAGATACGCAGTATTTT; CDR3aa: CASSLDRGEDTQYF; abundance: NA; d_gene: NA; j_gene: TRBJ2-3; v_gene: TRBV27
CDR3nt: TGTGCCAGCAGCCTAAGCGGGAGTCGCACAGATACGCAGTATTTT; CDR3aa: CASSLSGSRTDTQYF; abundance: many; d_gene: TRBD2; j_gene: TRBJ2-3; v_gene: TRBV6-5
CDR3nt: TGTGCCAGCAGTTACGGACTGGGGACAGGGACCTACAATGAGCAGTTCTTC; CDR3aa: CASSYGLGTGTYNEQFF; abundance: NA; d_gene: TRBD1; j_gene: TRBJ2-1; v_gene: TRBV6-5
CDR3nt: TGTGCCAGCAGACCCCTAGGGGGGAACACAGATACGCAGTATTTT; CDR3aa: CASRPLGGNTDTQYF; abundance: NA; d_gene: NA; j_gene: TRBJ2-3; v_gene: TRBV7-8
CDR3nt: TGTGCCAGCAGCCAAGACTATAGCGGGTGGGAGACCCAGTACTTC; CDR3aa: CASSQDYSGWETQYF; abundance: NA; d_gene: TRBD2; j_gene: TRBJ2-5; v_gene: TRBV4-2
CDR3nt: TGCAGTGCTAGAGCCCCGGAGCAGCCCCAGCATTTT; CDR3aa: CSARAPEQPQHF; abundance: few; d_gene: NA; j_gene: TRBJ1-5; v_gene: TRBV20-1
CDR3nt: TGTGCCAGCAGCTCTCACGGGAGCTCCTACAATGAGCAGTTCTTC; CDR3aa: CASSSHGSSYNEQFF; abundance: NA; d_gene: NA; j_gene: TRBJ2-1; v_gene: TRBV27
CDR3nt: TGTGCCAGCAGCAAGGCCCGGGACAGGTCTGAAAAACTGTTTTTT; CDR3aa: CASSKARDRSEKLFF; abundance: NA; d_gene: TRBD1; j_gene: TRBJ1-4; v_gene: TRBV6-1
CDR3nt: TGCAGTGCGACACGGGACAGTCCCGTCCGGCAGTACTTC; CDR3aa: CSATRDSPVRQYF; abundance: once; d_gene: TRBD1; j_gene: TRBJ2-5; v_gene: TRBV20-1
CDR3nt: TGCGCCAGCAGCCGTCGGGAGTTGGATACGCAGTATTTT; CDR3aa: CASSRRELDTQYF; abundance: many; d_gene: NA; j_gene: TRBJ2-3; v_gene: TRBV5-1
CDR3nt: TGCAGCGTTCGGCTAGCGGGAGGGACCAAAAACATTCAGTACTTC; CDR3aa: CSVRLAGGTKNIQYF; abundance: NA; d_gene: TRBD2; j_gene: TRBJ2-4; v_gene: TRBV29-1
CDR3nt: TGCGCCAGCAGCCGACCGCCGACGGAAGAAAAACTGTTTTTT; CDR3aa: CASSRPPTEEKLFF; abundance: NA; d_gene: NA; j_gene: TRBJ1-4; v_gene: TRBV5-1
CDR3nt: TGCAGTGCTAGTTTTCGGGAAACAGGGGGCAATCAGCCCCAGCATTTT; CDR3aa: CSASFRETGGNQPQHF; abundance: NA; d_gene: TRBD1; j_gene: TRBJ1-5; v_gene: TRBV20-1
CDR3nt: TGTGCCAGCAGCTCCTTCATGACAGTCACAGATACGCAGTATTTT; CDR3aa: CASSSFMTVTDTQYF; abundance: few; d_gene: NA; j_gene: TRBJ2-3; v_gene: TRBV7-9
CDR3nt: TGTGCCAGCAAGGACAGGGGAGTATCCACTGAAGCTTTCTTT; CDR3aa: CASKDRGVSTEAFF; abundance: NA; d_gene: TRBD1; j_gene: TRBJ1-1; v_gene: TRBV6-5
CDR3nt: TGTGCCAGCAGCTTAGGCGGGAGGGCGGGGTACAATGAGCAGTTCTTC; CDR3aa: CASSLGGRAGYNEQFF; abundance: few; d_gene: TRBD2; j_gene: TRBJ2-1; v_gene: TRBV11-2
CDR3nt: TGTGCCAGCAGTCCAGGGGGCTCCCTCTACGAGCAGTACTTC; CDR3aa: CASSPGGSLYEQYF; abundance: few; d_gene: TRBD1; j_gene: TRBJ2-7; v_gene: TRBV28
CDR3nt: TGCAGTGCTAGTTTGTCGGCGGGAGGGCCTAATACGCAGTATTTT; CDR3aa: CSASLSAGGPNTQYF; abundance: few; d_gene: TRBD2; j_gene: TRBJ2-3; v_gene: TRBV20-1
CDR3nt: TGTGCCAGCAGTTTATTAAAATGGGACAGGGGCTCCTACGAGCAGTACTTC; CDR3aa: CASSLLKWDRGSYEQYF; abundance: few; d_gene: TRBD1; j_gene: TRBJ2-7; v_gene: TRBV28
CDR3nt: TGTGCCAGCAGTTACTCGGACGTGGGTAATGAAAAACTGTTTTTT; CDR3aa: CASSYSDVGNEKLFF; abundance: NA; d_gene: NA; j_gene: TRBJ1-4; v_gene: TRBV6-2/TRBV6-3
CDR3nt: TGTGCCAGCAGTTTTATGGGGGACGAGCAGTACTTC; CDR3aa: CASSFMGDEQYF; abundance: NA; d_gene: NA; j_gene: TRBJ2-7; v_gene: TRBV12-3/TRBV12-4
CDR3nt: TGTGCCAGCAGCGCCCAGGAGATGGGGGACACCTACAATGAGCAGTTCTTC; CDR3aa: CASSAQEMGDTYNEQFF; abundance: NA; d_gene: NA; j_gene: TRBJ2-1; v_gene: TRBV9
CDR3nt: TGTGCCATCAGTGAGTCGATATTGCGAAAGCCAGGGACCGGGGAGCTGTTTTTT; CDR3aa: CAISESILRKPGTGELFF; abundance: NA; d_gene: NA; j_gene: TRBJ2-2; v_gene: TRBV10-3
CDR3nt: TGCAGTGCTCCGGGACCCAGAACCGGAAACACCATATATTTT; CDR3aa: CSAPGPRTGNTIYF; abundance: NA; d_gene: NA; j_gene: TRBJ1-3; v_gene: TRBV20-1
CDR3nt: TGCAGTGCTAGAGGTCAAACTAGCGTCTCCTACAATGAGCAGTACTTC; CDR3aa: CSARGQTSVSYNEQYF; abundance: NA; d_gene: TRBD2; j_gene: TRBJ2-7; v_gene: TRBV20-1
CDR3nt: TGTGCCAGCAGCAAAGTGGTGGGGGGCCCCGCGCAGTATTTT; CDR3aa: CASSKVVGGPAQYF; abundance: NA; d_gene: NA; j_gene: TRBJ2-3; v_gene: TRBV21-1
CDR3nt: TGCAGCGTTGACCCAGGCCTGAACACTGAAGCTTTCTTT; CDR3aa: CSVDPGLNTEAFF; abundance: few; d_gene: NA; j_gene: TRBJ1-1; v_gene: TRBV29-1
CDR3nt: TGTGCCACCAGCAGCCAAGACAGCACAGATACGCAGTATTTT; CDR3aa: CATSSQDSTDTQYF; abundance: NA; d_gene: NA; j_gene: TRBJ2-3; v_gene: TRBV15
CDR3nt: TGTGCCAGCTCCTCTCAAACGGACTCCTACGAGCAGTACTTC; CDR3aa: CASSSQTDSYEQYF; abundance: few; d_gene: NA; j_gene: TRBJ2-7; v_gene: TRBV18
CDR3nt: TGTGCCAGCAGCTTAACCTGGACTAGTGGTCTGGGGGAGCAGTTCTTC; CDR3aa: CASSLTWTSGLGEQFF; abundance: NA; d_gene: TRBD2; j_gene: TRBJ2-1; v_gene: TRBV7-2
CDR3nt: TGTGCCAGCTTCCGGGGCCGGGGGGGCTATACTCGGGAGCTGTTTTTT; CDR3aa: CASFRGRGGYTRELFF; abundance: NA; d_gene: TRBD2; j_gene: TRBJ2-2; v_gene: TRBV11-2
CDR3nt: TGTGCCACCAGTGACTCCCCGGGACTAGCGGGCACAGATACGCAGTATTTT; CDR3aa: CATSDSPGLAGTDTQYF; abundance: NA; d_gene: TRBD2; j_gene: TRBJ2-3; v_gene: TRBV24-1
CDR3nt: TGTGCCAGCAGCCAATCGGTTGGTGCTGAAGCTTTCTTT; CDR3aa: CASSQSVGAEAFF; abundance: NA; d_gene: NA; j_gene: TRBJ1-1; v_gene: TRBV7-2
CDR3nt: TGTGCCAGCAGCCCGAGACTAGTTTGGGTGAAATTTACGGAGACCCAGTACTTC; CDR3aa: CASSPRLVWVKFTETQYF; abundance: few; d_gene: NA; j_gene: TRBJ2-5; v_gene: TRBV5-6
CDR3nt: TGCGCCAGCAGCTTGGGGAGACTAGCGGGCTTATACAATGAGCAGTTCTTC; CDR3aa: CASSLGRLAGLYNEQFF; abundance: NA; d_gene: TRBD2; j_gene: TRBJ2-1; v_gene: TRBV5-1
CDR3nt: TGTGCCACCAGTGATTTCCTAGCGGGCCACAATGAGCAGTTCTTC; CDR3aa: CATSDFLAGHNEQFF; abundance: few; d_gene: TRBD2; j_gene: TRBJ2-1; v_gene: TRBV24-1
CDR3nt: TGTGCCAGCAGCTTGGACAGGGTTGGCTACACCTTC; CDR3aa: CASSLDRVGYTF; abundance: many; d_gene: TRBD1; j_gene: TRBJ1-2; v_gene: TRBV7-2
CDR3nt: TGCAGTGCTAGAGGCTCGATGAACACTGAAGCTTTCTTT; CDR3aa: CSARGSMNTEAFF; abundance: many; d_gene: NA; j_gene: TRBJ1-1; v_gene: TRBV20-1
CDR3nt: TGTGCCAGCAGCTTAGAAGGGAGCCCCAACACTGAAGCTTTCTTT; CDR3aa: CASSLEGSPNTEAFF; abundance: few; d_gene: NA; j_gene: TRBJ1-1; v_gene: TRBV7-8
CDR3nt: TGTGCCATCAGTGAGTCTGGGGGCTCTAACTATGGCTACACCTTC; CDR3aa: CAISESGGSNYGYTF; abundance: NA; d_gene: NA; j_gene: TRBJ1-2; v_gene: TRBV10-3
CDR3nt: TGTGCCAGCAGACAAAGGGGGCTTCGCACAGATACGCAGTATTTT; CDR3aa: CASRQRGLRTDTQYF; abundance: few; d_gene: TRBD1; j_gene: TRBJ2-3; v_gene: TRBV12-3/TRBV12-4
CDR3nt: TGTGCCAGCAGTCCTAAGGGTAATGAGCAGTTCTTC; CDR3aa: CASSPKGNEQFF; abundance: many; d_gene: NA; j_gene: TRBJ2-1; v_gene: TRBV7-2
CDR3nt: TGTGCCAGCAGCGTTCCTATATTCGGGGGCGAACAGGATGGCTACACCTTC; CDR3aa: CASSVPIFGGEQDGYTF; abundance: many; d_gene: NA; j_gene: TRBJ1-2; v_gene: TRBV9